The clone carrying this T cell receptor beta chain was observed a handful of times. These data are taken from a study of blood T cell repertoires in COVID-19. Here immunoSEQ multiplex PCR was the method, and the copy in TCRdb shows in-frame clones only, minus some. The table includes 300,000 to 350,000 clones, around 91% detected once. Trimming removed 6 bases from V and 5 bases from J; junction bases left unmatched: 22. The CDR3 consists of 19 residues. The germline V gene has CDR1 LNHDA and CDR2 SQIVND (reference sequence). Specimen: peripheral blood. This sequence joins TRBV19 and TRBJ1-1; 9 positions match TRBD1. This receptor was identified in a woman in her forties with COVID-19, enrolled during active disease. The CDR3 protein is CASRRTSRQGGNLETEAFF. The DNA for the CDR3 is TGTGCCAGTAGGAGAACCTCCCGACAGGGGGGAAATTTGGAGACTGAAGCTTTCTTT.